This is a list of T cell receptor beta chains from one sample in a study of blood T cell repertoires in COVID-19. Sequencing was performed with immunoSEQ multiplex PCR; in TCRdb, only in-frame clones are kept and a portion is missing. The repertoire holds some 200,000 clones, with 85% to 90% as singletons. The sample comprised peripheral blood. These receptors all stem from a woman in her fifties or sixties with COVID-19, enrolled during active disease. The CDR3 runs from the conserved cysteine through the conserved F or W. D genes are given only for firm matches. Expanded clones are given a class, and other clones once, few, many or no size at all.

v_call: TRBV7-2
clone_size: NA
d_call: TRBD2
j_call: TRBJ2-7
cdr3_aa: CASSSGLAGSYEQYF
cdr3_nt: TGTGCCAGCAGCTCGGGACTAGCGGGGTCTTACGAGCAGTACTTC

v_call: TRBV7-9
clone_size: NA
d_call: NA
j_call: TRBJ2-7
cdr3_aa: CASSFGGAEQYF
cdr3_nt: TGTGCCAGCAGCTTCGGTGGGGCCGAGCAGTACTTC

v_call: TRBV5-8
clone_size: NA
d_call: NA
j_call: TRBJ2-7
cdr3_aa: CASSYILATYEQYF
cdr3_nt: TGTGCCAGCAGCTACATACTAGCTACCTACGAGCAGTACTTC

v_call: TRBV7-8
clone_size: NA
d_call: NA
j_call: TRBJ2-1
cdr3_aa: CASATGYNEQFF
cdr3_nt: TGTGCCAGCGCTACAGGGTACAATGAGCAGTTCTTC

v_call: TRBV30
clone_size: NA
d_call: TRBD2
j_call: TRBJ2-5
cdr3_aa: CAWSRLAGGETQYF
cdr3_nt: TGTGCCTGGAGTCGACTAGCGGGGGGAGAGACCCAGTACTTC

v_call: TRBV29-1
clone_size: NA
d_call: NA
j_call: TRBJ1-5
cdr3_aa: CSVIIPGNQPQHF
cdr3_nt: TGCAGCGTTATAATTCCGGGCAATCAGCCCCAGCATTTT

v_call: TRBV30
clone_size: few
d_call: NA
j_call: TRBJ1-3
cdr3_aa: CAWTYSGNTIYF
cdr3_nt: TGTGCCTGGACTTACTCTGGAAACACCATATATTTT

v_call: TRBV6-5
clone_size: once
d_call: NA
j_call: TRBJ2-3
cdr3_aa: CASTGGTDTQYF
cdr3_nt: TGTGCCAGCACCGGGGGCACAGATACGCAGTATTTT

v_call: TRBV10-3
clone_size: NA
d_call: TRBD1
j_call: TRBJ1-5
cdr3_aa: CASGQGSNQPQHF
cdr3_nt: TGTGCCAGCGGACAGGGGAGCAATCAGCCCCAGCATTTT

v_call: TRBV5-6
clone_size: once
d_call: NA
j_call: TRBJ1-1
cdr3_aa: CASSLDLGPGDTEAFF
cdr3_nt: TGTGCCAGCAGCTTGGATTTAGGCCCGGGTGACACTGAAGCTTTCTTT

v_call: TRBV10-3
clone_size: NA
d_call: NA
j_call: TRBJ2-3
cdr3_aa: CASRSSSTDTQYF
cdr3_nt: TGTGCCAGCCGGTCCTCAAGCACAGATACGCAGTATTTT

v_call: TRBV3-1/TRBV3-2
clone_size: NA
d_call: NA
j_call: TRBJ2-3
cdr3_aa: CASSQISAGYTDTQYF
cdr3_nt: TGTGCCAGCAGCCAGATCTCGGCGGGATACACAGATACGCAGTATTTT

v_call: TRBV10-3
clone_size: few
d_call: TRBD1
j_call: TRBJ1-1
cdr3_aa: CAISHSGQRETEAFF
cdr3_nt: TGTGCCATCAGTCATTCGGGACAGAGGGAAACTGAAGCTTTCTTT

v_call: TRBV18
clone_size: NA
d_call: NA
j_call: TRBJ1-1
cdr3_aa: CASSGGADTEAFF
cdr3_nt: TGTGCCAGCTCAGGGGGGGCTGACACTGAAGCTTTCTTT

v_call: TRBV4-2
clone_size: few
d_call: TRBD1
j_call: TRBJ1-2
cdr3_aa: CASSQDTGVLSDGYTF
cdr3_nt: TGTGCCAGCAGCCAGGATACAGGGGTGCTAAGCGATGGCTACACCTTC

v_call: TRBV9
clone_size: NA
d_call: TRBD1
j_call: TRBJ1-5
cdr3_aa: CASSVDNGTGGDQPQHF
cdr3_nt: TGTGCCAGCAGCGTAGATAACGGGACAGGGGGCGATCAGCCCCAGCATTTT

v_call: TRBV15
clone_size: NA
d_call: TRBD2
j_call: TRBJ2-1
cdr3_aa: CATSRPMTSGNYNEQFF
cdr3_nt: TGTGCCACCAGCAGGCCAATGACTAGCGGGAACTACAATGAGCAGTTCTTC

v_call: TRBV19
clone_size: NA
d_call: TRBD2
j_call: TRBJ2-4
cdr3_aa: CASTGLAGAGKNIQYF
cdr3_nt: TGTGCCAGTACCGGACTAGCGGGAGCGGGCAAAAACATTCAGTACTTC

v_call: TRBV19
clone_size: NA
d_call: TRBD2
j_call: TRBJ2-1
cdr3_aa: CASSLAGSYNEQFF
cdr3_nt: TGTGCCAGTAGTCTAGCGGGGTCCTACAATGAGCAGTTCTTC

v_call: TRBV30
clone_size: NA
d_call: NA
j_call: TRBJ2-7
cdr3_aa: CAWEALTSGQEQYF
cdr3_nt: TGTGCCTGGGAGGCTTTGACTTCAGGACAGGAGCAGTACTTC

v_call: TRBV10-1
clone_size: NA
d_call: NA
j_call: TRBJ1-3
cdr3_aa: CASSYRSDRNTIYF
cdr3_nt: TGCGCCAGCAGTTACCGGTCGGACAGAAACACCATATATTTT

v_call: TRBV7-2
clone_size: NA
d_call: TRBD1
j_call: TRBJ1-2
cdr3_aa: CASSRVGGGYTF
cdr3_nt: TGTGCCAGCAGCCGTGTAGGGGGCGGCTACACCTTC

v_call: TRBV3-1/TRBV3-2
clone_size: once
d_call: TRBD2
j_call: TRBJ2-5
cdr3_aa: CASSQGPTGLAGGPLNGETQYF
cdr3_nt: TGTGCCAGCAGCCAAGGGCCAACGGGACTAGCGGGAGGGCCCTTGAATGGAGAGACCCAGTACTTC

v_call: TRBV24-1
clone_size: NA
d_call: TRBD1
j_call: TRBJ1-2
cdr3_aa: CATQTTGGRYTF
cdr3_nt: TGTGCCACCCAAACCACAGGGGGGCGCTACACCTTC

v_call: TRBV10-1
clone_size: NA
d_call: TRBD1
j_call: TRBJ1-1
cdr3_aa: CASRETGTTEAFF
cdr3_nt: TGCGCCAGCAGAGAGACAGGGACCACTGAAGCTTTCTTT

v_call: TRBV6-1
clone_size: NA
d_call: TRBD1
j_call: TRBJ1-4
cdr3_aa: CASSGPRTGANEKLFF
cdr3_nt: TGTGCCAGCAGTGGGCCCAGGACAGGGGCTAATGAAAAACTGTTTTTT

v_call: TRBV6-2/TRBV6-3
clone_size: NA
d_call: NA
j_call: TRBJ2-7
cdr3_aa: CASSYLGVAYEQYF
cdr3_nt: TGTGCCAGCAGTTACCTAGGGGTGGCCTACGAGCAGTACTTC

v_call: TRBV4-3
clone_size: NA
d_call: TRBD1
j_call: TRBJ1-1
cdr3_aa: CASSQSTGEAYTEAFF
cdr3_nt: TGCGCCAGCAGCCAATCGACAGGGGAAGCGTACACTGAAGCTTTCTTT

v_call: TRBV10-3
clone_size: NA
d_call: NA
j_call: TRBJ2-1
cdr3_aa: CAIEDGRQVKFF
cdr3_nt: TGTGCCATCGAGGACGGGCGACAGGTGAAGTTCTTC

v_call: TRBV7-2
clone_size: NA
d_call: TRBD2
j_call: TRBJ2-5
cdr3_aa: CASSLGLAGGVETQYF
cdr3_nt: TGTGCCAGCAGCTTAGGGCTAGCGGGAGGGGTAGAGACCCAGTACTTC

v_call: TRBV4-3
clone_size: NA
d_call: TRBD1
j_call: TRBJ1-2
cdr3_aa: CASSHQGAYGYTF
cdr3_nt: TGCGCCAGCAGCCACCAGGGGGCCTATGGCTACACCTTC

v_call: TRBV6-6
clone_size: once
d_call: TRBD1
j_call: TRBJ2-3
cdr3_aa: CASIKGQGGADTQYF
cdr3_nt: TGTGCCAGCATCAAGGGACAGGGAGGGGCAGATACGCAGTATTTT

v_call: TRBV6-4
clone_size: NA
d_call: TRBD2
j_call: TRBJ2-1
cdr3_aa: CASSDSRTSCNEQFF
cdr3_nt: TGTGCCAGCAGTGATTCCCGGACTAGTTGCAATGAGCAGTTCTTC

v_call: TRBV19
clone_size: NA
d_call: TRBD1
j_call: TRBJ1-1
cdr3_aa: CASSTGGRVGTEAFF
cdr3_nt: TGTGCCAGTAGTACAGGGGGCCGGGTTGGGACTGAAGCTTTCTTT

v_call: TRBV24-1
clone_size: NA
d_call: NA
j_call: TRBJ2-1
cdr3_aa: CATSDFPGENDEQFF
cdr3_nt: TGTGCCACCAGTGATTTCCCGGGGGAGAACGATGAGCAGTTCTTC

v_call: TRBV7-8
clone_size: NA
d_call: NA
j_call: TRBJ2-1
cdr3_aa: CASSPSTRNEQFF
cdr3_nt: TGTGCCAGCAGCCCCTCAACGCGGAATGAGCAGTTCTTC

v_call: TRBV9
clone_size: NA
d_call: TRBD1
j_call: TRBJ2-5
cdr3_aa: CASSVAPGRGQETQYF
cdr3_nt: TGTGCCAGCAGCGTTGCCCCGGGCAGGGGGCAAGAGACCCAGTACTTC

v_call: TRBV27
clone_size: NA
d_call: NA
j_call: TRBJ2-7
cdr3_aa: CASTRSGGGTYEQYF
cdr3_nt: TGTGCCAGCACCAGGAGTGGGGGCGGTACCTACGAGCAGTACTTC

v_call: TRBV19
clone_size: NA
d_call: NA
j_call: TRBJ1-1
cdr3_aa: CASLRFAEAFF
cdr3_nt: TGTGCCAGCCTCAGGTTTGCTGAAGCTTTCTTT

v_call: TRBV5-5
clone_size: NA
d_call: NA
j_call: TRBJ2-5
cdr3_aa: CASSLVGVGETQYF
cdr3_nt: TGTGCCAGCAGCTTGGTCGGGGTGGGGGAGACCCAGTACTTC

v_call: TRBV10-1
clone_size: once
d_call: TRBD1
j_call: TRBJ1-2
cdr3_aa: CASSPVAGTGVSGYTF
cdr3_nt: TGCGCCAGCAGCCCCGTCGCCGGGACAGGGGTCTCTGGCTACACCTTC

v_call: TRBV4-3
clone_size: NA
d_call: NA
j_call: TRBJ2-3
cdr3_aa: CASSQRGATDTQYF
cdr3_nt: TGCGCCAGCAGCCAACGTGGGGCCACAGATACGCAGTATTTT

v_call: TRBV7-9
clone_size: NA
d_call: TRBD2
j_call: TRBJ2-7
cdr3_aa: CASSRTSFYEQYF
cdr3_nt: TGTGCCAGCAGCCGGACTAGCTTCTACGAGCAGTACTTC

v_call: TRBV7-2
clone_size: few
d_call: NA
j_call: TRBJ1-5
cdr3_aa: CASSLATGRNQPQHF
cdr3_nt: TGTGCCAGCAGCTTAGCGACAGGTCGCAATCAGCCCCAGCATTTT

v_call: TRBV5-6
clone_size: NA
d_call: NA
j_call: TRBJ2-1
cdr3_aa: CASSLVDLYYNEQFF
cdr3_nt: TGTGCCAGCAGCTTGGTAGACTTGTACTACAATGAGCAGTTCTTC

v_call: TRBV6-5
clone_size: NA
d_call: NA
j_call: TRBJ2-1
cdr3_aa: CASSYSRANEQFF
cdr3_nt: TGTGCCAGCAGTTACTCGAGAGCCAATGAGCAGTTCTTC

v_call: TRBV14
clone_size: NA
d_call: NA
j_call: TRBJ1-1
cdr3_aa: CASSHAWAAFF
cdr3_nt: TGTGCCAGCAGCCACGCCTGGGCGGCTTTCTTT

v_call: TRBV6-6
clone_size: NA
d_call: TRBD2
j_call: TRBJ2-7
cdr3_aa: CASSPLAGGGEQYF
cdr3_nt: TGTGCCAGCAGCCCCTTAGCGGGAGGAGGCGAGCAGTACTTC

v_call: TRBV5-4
clone_size: once
d_call: NA
j_call: TRBJ2-7
cdr3_aa: CASSLGLNYEQYF
cdr3_nt: TGTGCCAGCAGCTTGGGTTTAAACTACGAGCAGTACTTC

v_call: TRBV11-3
clone_size: NA
d_call: NA
j_call: TRBJ2-7
cdr3_aa: CASSLEAHYTEYF
cdr3_nt: TGTGCCAGCAGTCTAGAGGCCCATTATACGGAGTACTTC

v_call: TRBV1
clone_size: NA
d_call: NA
j_call: TRBJ2-4
cdr3_aa: CTSSHFGGRRNIAKNIQYF
cdr3_nt: TGCACCAGCAGCCATTTTGGCGGAAGGAGGAACATAGCCAAAAACATTCAGTACTTC

v_call: TRBV7-2
clone_size: few
d_call: NA
j_call: TRBJ2-3
cdr3_aa: CASSVVISGDTQYF
cdr3_nt: TGTGCCAGCAGCGTGGTCATTAGTGGAGATACGCAGTATTTT

v_call: TRBV6-6
clone_size: NA
d_call: TRBD1
j_call: TRBJ2-5
cdr3_aa: CASSSGQGDVRTQYF
cdr3_nt: TGTGCCAGCAGTTCGGGGCAGGGGGACGTGAGGACCCAGTACTTC

v_call: TRBV29-1
clone_size: NA
d_call: NA
j_call: TRBJ1-1
cdr3_aa: CSVQSTGIQMNTEAFF
cdr3_nt: TGCAGCGTTCAAAGTACAGGGATACAAATGAACACTGAAGCTTTCTTT